Following are 10 T cell receptor beta chains from one sample sequenced in a study of blood T cell repertoires in COVID-19. The data were produced by immunoSEQ multiplex PCR, yet TCRdb's version contains in-frame clones alone and is incomplete. The data show approximately 150,000 clones, with approximately 91% seen just once and roughly 4.5% held by the top ten. Sample: peripheral blood. These receptors originate from a man between 18 and 29 years old with COVID-19, enrolled during active disease.

On this clone: Relative to the germline gene, one junction end is altered; a read error may explain this. This chain joins TRBV11-2 and TRBJ1-4; D not certain. Per the germline V gene, CDR1 is SGHAT and CDR2 is FQNNGV. The CDR3 sequence is 15 residues long. The CDR3 region has the DNA TGTGCCAGCAGCTTAGCCGGTTCAACTAATGAAAAACTGCTTTTT. Its translation: CASSLAGSTNEKLLF.

This chain uses TRBV29-1 with TRBJ2-6, with TRBD1 matching over 7 bases. The V segment lost 5 bases and the J segment 0 bases; nucleotides outside the gene matches: 7. CDR1 is SQVTM and CDR2 is ANQGSEA in the germline V gene. This CDR3 contains 16 residues. As DNA, the CDR3 is TGCAGCGTTCCATCGACAGGGAACTCTGGGGCCAACGTCCTGACTTTC. Protein product: CSVPSTGNSGANVLTF.

The V gene is TRBV9, the J gene TRBJ1-2, with 7 bases lining up with TRBD1. Looked up from germline, CDR1 is SGDLS and CDR2 is YYNGEE. The CDR3 consists of 14 residues. Losses at the gene ends were 4 bases for V and 4 bases for J; bases not matched to a gene: 7. CDR3 region: CASSPEGTVYGYTF. The CDR3 coding sequence is TGTGCCAGCAGCCCAGAGGGGACAGTCTATGGCTACACCTTC.

V gene TRBV7-6 combines with J gene TRBJ2-5; TRBD1 aligns across 12 bases. The germline CDR1 and CDR2 sequences are SGHVS and FNYEAQ. V shed 5 bases and J 5 bases; nucleotides not matched to a gene: 6. CDR3 length: 15 residues. CDR3: CASSLGTGGLETQYF. The CDR3 DNA follows: TGTGCCAGCAGCCTCGGGACAGGGGGCTTGGAGACCCAGTACTTC. Full variable domain (remainder filled in from reference TRBV7-6 and TRBJ2-5): GAGVSQSPRYKVTKRGQDVALRCDPISGHVSLYWYRQALGQGPEFLTYFNYEAQQDKSGLPNDRFSAERPEGSISTLTIQRTEQRDSAMYRCASSLGTGGLETQYFGPGTRLLVL.

The gene calls are TRBV5-6 and TRBJ1-2; D call uncertain. CDR1 SGHDT and CDR2 YYEEEE come from the germline V gene. V was shortened by 4 bases and J by 7 bases, with 8 bases between the two germline ends. This CDR3 contains 11 residues. The DNA of the CDR3 is TGTGCCAGCAGCCTGACTAGTGGCTACACCTTC. It specifies CASSLTSGYTF.

This chain joins TRBV13 and TRBJ2-7; 11 nucleotides line up with TRBD1. The CDR3 is 14 residues long. Unmatched junction bases numbered 5, after V lost 5 bases and J lost 5 bases. The germline CDR1 and CDR2 sequences are PRHDT and FYEKMQ (reference sequence). This CDR3 reads CASSPRTGGHEQYF. CDR3 bases: TGTGCCAGCAGCCCAAGGACAGGGGGCCACGAGCAGTACTTC.

The chain uses TRBV7-9 and TRBJ1-1; TRBD1 might be the D (6 bases). The CDR3 covers 13 residues. Germline V CDR1 and CDR2: SEHNR, FQNEAQ (reference sequence). Trimming took off 5 bases at V and 5 bases at J, with 12 bases between the two ends. The chain's CDR3 is CASSLNRETEAFF. CDR3 coding DNA: TGTGCCAGCAGCCTAAACAGGGAAACTGAAGCTTTCTTT.

This chain joins TRBV30 and TRBJ1-5; 10 bases align to TRBD1. Germline CDR1 reads GTSNPN; CDR2 reads SVGIG (reference sequence). The CDR3 extends over 15 amino acids. V was clipped by 2 bases and J by 7 bases; unmatched bases: 8. The CDR3 DNA follows: TGTGCCTGGAGTACAGGACAGGGGGTATCGCAGCCCCAGCATTTT. It yields the protein CAWSTGQGVSQPQHF.

The sample holds one count of this clone. The chain joins TRBV7-9 to TRBJ2-1; TRBD2 matches 7 bases. The V gene's germline CDR1 is SEHNR and CDR2 FQNEAQ (reference sequence). With 5 bases clipped from V and 0 bases from J, the junction kept 7 bases outside the gene matches. This CDR3 has 16 residues. As DNA, the CDR3 is TGTGCCAGCAGCGCCGGGGCTAGCGGCTCCTACAATGAGCAGTTCTTC. This gives the protein CASSAGASGSYNEQFF.

V usage is TRBV28 and J usage is TRBJ2-1; a possible D gene is TRBD2 (5 bases). The CDR3 length is 20 residues. Trimming pared 3 bases from V and 2 bases from J, leaving 26 bases between. The germline V gene encodes CDR1 MDHEN and CDR2 SYDVKM. The CDR3 spells CASSFRPFRRFQRPYNEQFF. The CDR3 coding sequence is TGTGCCAGCAGTTTCCGTCCCTTCCGTCGATTCCAGCGGCCCTACAATGAGCAGTTCTTC.